This T cell receptor (beta chain) came from a study of blood T cell repertoires in COVID-19. Study summary: The origin of the acute and convalescent COVID-19 samples was the United States, Italy and Spain. PBMCs, B-cell-depleted T cells, or T cells provided the cDNA or gDNA that made up the material.

Methods used by the authors: Quantification of nucleated cells was approximated via reference gene primer amplification. TCRdb keeps only in-frame clones here, not all; method: immunoSEQ multiplex PCR. The V and J calls and the clone size are those of that table, but D and trimming were determined from the DNA. The table lists more than 110,000 clones, approximately 80% of them singletons. The germline CDR1 and CDR2 sequences are SNHLY and FYNNEI. This CDR3 is built from 13 residues. V gave up 6 bases and J gave up 3 bases, with 9 bases separating them. The TCR was taken from a woman aged 80 or over with active or convalescent COVID-19. This chain joins TRBV2 and TRBJ1-5, with D perhaps TRBD1 (5 bases). The sample taken for sequencing was peripheral blood. The CDR3, as DNA: TGTGCCAGCAGGGGGGGACTCAATCAGCCCCAGCATTTT. Translation gives CASRGGLNQPQHF.